This T cell receptor (beta chain) was recovered during a study of shared clonotypes between healthy human individuals. Donors had no recently reported acute infections or vaccinations and were HIV-negative. The CDR3 totals 15 residues. Germline values: CDR1 MDHEN, CDR2 SYDVKM. V was pared by 6 bases and J by 5 bases, with 9 bases of the junction left unmatched. This clone showed up just once. This table comes from immunoSEQ multiplex PCR, and its TCRdb copy is limited to in-frame clones, with some not included. Of 1,400,000 or so clones in the sample, approximately 98.5% are singletons; the top ten hold approximately 0.38%.

The clonotype originates from a man aged 25-40 years in good health. Material: naive CD4+ T cells sorted from blood. Subset reported: CD45RA+ positively selected. V usage is TRBV28 and J usage is TRBJ2-3, with 9 bases identical to TRBD1. In nucleotides, the CDR3 is TGTGCCAGCAGCCTGCGGGGACAGGGTGAAGATACGCAGTATTTT. Encoded protein: CASSLRGQGEDTQYF.